The 9 T cell receptor beta chains below were found in one sample sequenced in a study of Graves' ophthalmopathy and Graves' hyperthyroidism. The authors amplified TCR beta CDR3 regions from RNA transcripts. First-round RT-PCR employed HTBI primers, with a second-round multiplex PCR after it. TCRdb recomputed calls from the multiplex PCR reads with MiXCR, one row per CDR3 protein. The table has hundreds of thousands of distinct CDR3 sequences, about 21% seen once; the top ten hold approximately 3%. The sequenced sample was peripheral blood. These receptors originate from a woman between 18 and 29 years old with stable Graves' hyperthyroidism.

This clonotype was seen repeatedly, ten times or more. V and J are TRBV6-4 and TRBJ2-6; TRBD2 might be the D (6 bases). This CDR3 comprises 21 residues. V lost 8 bases to trimming and J lost 0 bases, with 29 bases between them. CDR1 and CDR2 (germline): MRHNA, SNTAGT. The DNA for the CDR3 is TGTGCCAGCCGAAACTATCTCGCTAGCGTGACCCTTCCCTCTGGGGCCAACGTCCTGACTTTC. Translating it yields CASRNYLASVTLPSGANVLTF.

This clonotype has at least ten counts. The V gene is TRBV6-2 or TRBV6-3, the J gene TRBJ2-4; possibly TRBD2 for D (6 bases). Per the germline V gene, CDR1 is MNHEY and CDR2 is SVGEGT. V was shortened by 2 bases and J by 6 bases, with 14 bases between the two germline ends. CDR3 length: 15 residues. For the CDR3, the DNA is TGTGCCAGCAGTTACACGTCGGGGAGGCGAAACATTCAGTACTTC. Its translation: CASSYTSGRRNIQYF.

This clonotype was seen at least ten times. V gene TRBV6-1 combines with J gene TRBJ1-1; D ambiguous. This CDR3 spans 13 amino acids. In germline, CDR1 is MNHNS, CDR2 SASEGT. Trimming took off 4 bases at V and 0 bases at J, with 6 bases between the two ends. The CDR3 loop is CASSGVMNTEAFF. CDR3 coding DNA: TGTGCCAGCAGTGGGGTGATGAACACTGAAGCTTTCTTT.

This clonotype was observed a handful of times. The V gene is TRBV6-5, the J gene TRBJ2-3; 8 bases are shared with TRBD1. The CDR3 has 16 residues. Germline V gene data show CDR1 as MNHEY and CDR2 as SVGAGI. With 2 bases clipped from V and 5 bases from J, the junction kept 9 bases outside the gene matches. The CDR3 region is CASSYGQGALRDTQYF. As DNA, the CDR3 is TGTGCCAGCAGTTACGGGCAGGGGGCGTTGAGAGATACGCAGTATTTT.

This clonotype was seen at least ten times. CDR3 region: CSFGQMNTEAFF. For the CDR3, the DNA is TGCAGCTTTGGACAGATGAACACTGAAGCTTTCTTT. The chain carries TRBV29-1 and TRBJ1-1, with D maybe TRBD1 (6 bases). Germline CDR1 reads SQVTM; CDR2 reads ANQGSEA. This CDR3 is 12 amino acids long. Trimming removed 8 bases at V and 0 bases at J, with 10 bases between.

The rearrangement links TRBV6-1 to TRBJ2-7; D might be TRBD1 (5 bases). This CDR3 has 15 amino acids. Trimming took off 7 bases at V and 2 bases at J, with 18 bases between the two ends. Germline loops: CDR1 MNHNS, CDR2 SASEGT. The CDR3 region has the DNA TGTGCCAGCAAAAGGGGTCCAGGATCTACCTACGAGCAGTACTTC. Amino acids: CASKRGPGSTYEQYF.

This clonotype was detected a few times. This rearrangement joins TRBV20-1 to TRBJ2-2; D perhaps matches TRBD2 (6 bases). This CDR3 is 16 amino acids long. Germline V gives CDR1 DFQATT, CDR2 SNEGSKA (reference sequence). V gave up 0 bases and J gave up 7 bases, with 18 bases separating them. The CDR3 reads CSARDLILGGDGELFF. In DNA, the CDR3 is TGCAGTGCTAGAGATCTCATACTCGGCGGGGACGGGGAGCTGTTTTTT.

V is TRBV6-2 or TRBV6-3 and J is TRBJ2-7; 9 bases agree with TRBD2. V shed 0 bases and J 3 bases; nucleotides not matched to a gene: 3. Germline CDR1 MNHEY, CDR2 SVGEGT. This CDR3 spans 15 amino acids. CDR3: CASSYSRLADYEQYF. Written as DNA, the CDR3 is TGTGCCAGCAGTTACTCGAGACTAGCGGACTACGAGCAGTACTTC.

The table lists this clonotype with many counts. CDR3 sequence: CASSDWIYGYTF. The CDR3 DNA reads as TGTGCCAGCAGTGACTGGATTTATGGCTACACCTTC. This sequence joins TRBV25-1 and TRBJ1-2; unclear D gene. Trimming cost V 3 bases and J 5 bases, with 7 bases left between them. The germline gives CDR1 MGHDK, CDR2 SYGVNS. CDR3 length: 12 amino acids.